The clone carrying this TCR beta chain has only a few counts. Its antigen is not known. This CDR3 is 15 amino acids long. The germline gives CDR1 MNHEY, CDR2 SMNVEV (reference sequence). V lost 2 bases, J lost 2 bases, and 1 base stayed unmatched. Reverse transcription of all isolated RNA meant that expressed TCRB transcripts were sequenced. Clones were sequenced by immunoSEQ multiplex PCR, and TCRdb holds only the in-frame ones, with some missing. The sample consists of around 500,000 clones, approximately 10% of them appearing once. One heparinised draw of blood, averaging around 120 mL, came from each donor. By way of CD45RO/CCR7/CD25/CD127/CD95/CD27, the CD4+ regulatory, stem cell-like memory, central memory and naive cells were sorted. This sample was taken from a study of beta chain features in type 1 diabetes. Study results and caveats: Patients and controls would share equally any PCR tilt toward shorter templates. High TCR expression in some cells could lead to their over-representation in cDNA sequencing.

The sample was naive CD4+ T cells from blood. This chain uses TRBV27 with TRBJ2-7, with 12 positions matching TRBD2. This clonotype was obtained from a woman aged 18-35 years in good health. CDR3 bases: TGTGCCAGCAGTTTAGGACTAGCGGGAACCTACGAGCAGTACTTC. Its protein is CASSLGLAGTYEQYF.